The 22 T cell receptor beta chains given below trace back to one sample, sequenced in a study of technical replicates of blood from four donors. The repertoire was sequenced with immunoSEQ multiplex PCR; TCRdb's copy has only in-frame clones and lacks some. This sample has about 14,000 clones, with 80% to 85% found just once. The sample taken for sequencing was PBMCs. These receptors all come from a human donor in good health.

This rearrangement joins TRBV27 to TRBJ1-2; TRBD1 matches at 9 bases. V lost 5 bases, J lost 8 bases, and 9 bases stayed unmatched. The V gene's germline CDR1 is MNHEY and CDR2 SMNVEV (reference sequence). The CDR3 has 14 amino acids. CDR3 sequence: CASSTATGGGGYTF. The CDR3 bases are TGTGCCAGCAGTACCGCGACAGGGGGAGGAGGCTACACCTTC.

This clone was detected only a few times. This sequence joins TRBV11-2 and TRBJ1-2, with 9 bases matching TRBD1. The length of the CDR3 is 14 residues. The junction had 6 bases not matched to a gene; V was cut back by 3 bases and J by 7 bases. Germline V gene lookup returns CDR1 SGHAT and CDR2 FQNNGV. The CDR3 nucleotides read TGTGCCAGCAGCTTCGACAGGGGGGAGGGTGGCTACACCTTC. Its protein is CASSFDRGEGGYTF.

This rearrangement joins TRBV5-4 to TRBJ2-5, with D tentatively TRBD1 (6 bases). The V gene lost 0 bases and the J gene lost 1 base, with 7 bases spanning the gap. This CDR3 contains 14 residues. Germline assignment: CDR1 SGHNT and CDR2 YYREEE (reference sequence). CDR3 bases: TGTGCCAGCAGCTTGGCGGACAGCCAAGAGACCCAGTACTTC. This translates into CASSLADSQETQYF.

V usage is TRBV10-2 and J usage is TRBJ2-7, with 10 bases aligning to TRBD2. Trimming at V came to 2 bases and at J to 1 base, leaving 5 bases not matched to a gene. There are 16 residues in the CDR3. Germline lookup yields CDR1 WSHSY and CDR2 SAAADI. The DNA for the CDR3 is TGCGCCAGCAGTGAGAGTCGGACTAGCGGATCCTACGAGCAGTACTTC. This encodes CASSESRTSGSYEQYF.

The V call is TRBV6-1, the J call TRBJ1-1, with D tentatively TRBD1 (5 bases). CDR1 and CDR2 (germline): MNHNS, SASEGT. V was shortened by 4 bases and J by 1 base, with 10 bases between the two germline ends. The CDR3 consists of 14 residues. CDR3 residues: CASSVQVTNTEAFF. The CDR3 coding sequence is TGTGCCAGCAGTGTACAGGTAACGAACACTGAAGCTTTCTTT.

V usage is TRBV2 and J usage is TRBJ2-2, with TRBD2 matching over 10 bases. The CDR3 runs to 18 residues. In germline, CDR1 is SNHLY, CDR2 FYNNEI. J lost 3 bases, V lost 8 bases, and 15 bases had no gene match. For the CDR3, the DNA is TGTGCCAGCGGCTATGGGGCGAGCGGGAGGGCCCACACCGGGGAGCTGTTTTTT. Amino acids: CASGYGASGRAHTGELFF.

This chain connects TRBV2 to TRBJ2-7, with a tentative D call TRBD2 (6 bases). In germline, CDR1 is SNHLY, CDR2 FYNNEI. V was pared by 10 bases and J by 3 bases, with 19 bases between. This CDR3 spans 14 amino acids. CDR3 in DNA: TGTGCCATCCTCTTCGGGGGTAAAGGCTACGAGCAGTACTTC. Translated: CAILFGGKGYEQYF.

This sequence joins TRBV6-6 and TRBJ2-7; 9 bases are shared with TRBD2. Per germline, CDR1 MNHNY and CDR2 SVGAGI (reference sequence). Germline trimming cut 8 bases from V and 5 bases from J; bases unmatched to any gene: 7. The CDR3 is 13 amino acids. DNA for the CDR3: TGTGCCAGCGGCGCACTAGCGGGCAACGAGCAGTACTTC. Translation: CASGALAGNEQYF.

The rearrangement uses TRBV19 and TRBJ2-1; 11 bases are a match to TRBD1. Germline V gene sequence: CDR1 LNHDA, CDR2 SQIVND (reference sequence). Unmatched junction bases numbered 13, after V lost 6 bases and J lost 3 bases. The CDR3 runs to 18 residues. Here the CDR3 reads CASSLGQGAFRLYNEQFF. DNA for the CDR3: TGTGCCAGTAGCCTTGGACAGGGGGCCTTCCGACTCTACAATGAGCAGTTCTTC. Combining the CDR3 with reference TRBV19 and TRBJ2-1 gives the whole variable domain DGGITQSPKYLFRKEGQNVTLSCEQNLNHDAMYWYRQDPGQGLRLIYYSQIVNDFQKGDIAEGYSVSREKKESFPLTVTSAQKNPTAFYLCASSLGQGAFRLYNEQFFGPGTRLTVL.

The chain uses TRBV14 and TRBJ2-3, with 8 bases matching TRBD2. Per the germline V gene, CDR1 is SGHDN and CDR2 is FVKESK. Trimming cost V 4 bases and J 0 bases; bases outside gene matches: 9. This CDR3 has 17 residues. CDR3 DNA: TGTGCCAGCAGCCCAAGACAGCGGGAGACTAGCACAGATACGCAGTATTTT. This sequence encodes CASSPRQRETSTDTQYF.

This chain connects TRBV5-8 to TRBJ2-7; perhaps TRBD1 as D (5 bases). CDR1 SGHTS and CDR2 YDEGEE come from the germline V gene. CDR3 length: 13 amino acids. The V end lost 6 bases, the J end lost 3 bases, and 13 bases lay between the germline ends. The DNA of the CDR3 is TGTGCCAGCAACACGGACATTTACTACGAGCAGTACTTC. Protein: CASNTDIYYEQYF.

As DNA, the CDR3 is TGTGCCAGCAGCCAACAAGTGGGGCTGGGCTACAATGAGCAGTTCTTC. Translation gives CASSQQVGLGYNEQFF. The chain employs TRBV4-2 and TRBJ2-1, with D possibly being TRBD1 (5 bases). V shed 2 bases and J shed 3 bases, with 14 bases lying between them. The CDR3 has 16 residues. The germline V gene has CDR1 LGHNA and CDR2 YNFKEQ.

This clone came up once. This chain connects TRBV5-1 to TRBJ2-3, with 11 bases matching TRBD2. CDR3 length equals 16 residues. The ends lost 4 bases at V and 2 bases at J; junction bases unmatched: 6. The germline CDR1 and CDR2 sequences are SGHRS and YFSETQ. The DNA for the CDR3 is TGCGCCAGCAGCGAGGGACTAGCGGAAGACACAGATACGCAGTATTTT. It is translated as CASSEGLAEDTDTQYF.

The DNA for the CDR3 is TGTGCCAGCAGCCCAACCGGTGGGCCTAATGAGCAGTTCTTC. This translates into CASSPTGGPNEQFF. The chain is built from TRBV7-3 and TRBJ2-1, with D uncertain. Germline V gene data show CDR1 as SGHTA and CDR2 as FQGTGA. The CDR3 covers 14 residues. Deletions cut 5 bases from V and 7 bases from J, with 15 bases between.

V is TRBV14 and J is TRBJ2-1, with a possible D match to TRBD1 (5 bases). The germline V gene encodes CDR1 SGHDN and CDR2 FVKESK. The germline V and J ends were trimmed by 0 bases and 7 bases, with 10 bases remaining between them. The length of the CDR3 is 14 residues. The CDR3 region is CASSQDLRGNEQFF. The CDR3, as DNA: TGTGCCAGCAGCCAAGATCTTAGGGGTAATGAGCAGTTCTTC.

The rearrangement links TRBV10-1 to TRBJ2-3; no definite D call. The germline gives CDR1 WNHNN, CDR2 SYGVQD (reference sequence). There are 15 residues in the CDR3. Trimming cost V 6 bases and J 0 bases, with 13 bases left between them. The CDR3: CASSPGVSSTDTQYF. In DNA form, the CDR3 reads TGCGCCAGCAGCCCAGGCGTATCTAGCACAGATACGCAGTATTTT.

The chain's CDR3 is CASSSRPRTNYGYTF. In DNA, the CDR3 is TGTGCCAGCAGCTCTCGTCCCAGGACTAACTATGGCTACACCTTC. The V gene is TRBV21-1, the J gene TRBJ1-2; whether TRBD1, the table's D call, matches the DNA was not checked. TRBV21-1 is given as a pseudogene. CDR3 size: 15 residues.

V usage is TRBV7-9 and J usage is TRBJ1-5; TRBD1 agrees at 9 bases. The CDR3 loop spans 14 amino acids. CDR1 SEHNR and CDR2 FQNEAQ come from the germline V gene (reference sequence). Trimming at V came to 4 bases and at J to 9 bases, leaving 7 bases not matched to a gene. CDR3 region: CASSSGQGTLPQHF. In DNA, the CDR3 is TGTGCCAGCAGCTCGGGACAGGGCACTTTGCCCCAGCATTTT.

This clone was seen a single time. The V call is TRBV9, the J call TRBJ2-1; 8 bases map to TRBD1. After removal of 0 bases from V and 4 bases from J, the junction contained 12 bases not matched to a gene. This CDR3 has 18 residues. Germline-derived CDR1 and CDR2 are SGDLS and YYNGEE. This CDR3 reads CASSVAPADREAYNEQFF. The CDR3 DNA reads TGTGCCAGCAGCGTAGCCCCTGCGGACAGGGAGGCATACAATGAGCAGTTCTTC.

The V and J genes are TRBV30 and TRBJ2-3; 8 bases match TRBD2. Germline-derived CDR1 and CDR2 are GTSNPN and SVGIG (reference sequence). CDR3 length equals 13 residues. Trimming cost V 0 bases and J 6 bases; bases outside gene matches: 2. CDR3 DNA sequence: TGTGCCTGGAGTGTCGGCGGGGGGGATACGCAGTATTTT. Amino acids: CAWSVGGGDTQYF.

The CDR3 nucleotides read TGTGCAGGGACAAGGACAGGGCCGGATGAGCAGTTCTTC. Amino acids: CAGTRTGPDEQFF. The rearrangement joins TRBV6-1 to TRBJ2-1, with 8 nucleotides matching TRBD1. Germline V lookup: CDR1 MNHNS, CDR2 SASEGT. There are 13 residues in the CDR3.

The chain combines TRBV7-7 with TRBJ2-1, with 10 bases aligning to TRBD1. Germline trimming cut 9 bases from V and 6 bases from J; bases unmatched to any gene: 11. Germline CDR1 reads SSHAT; CDR2 reads FNYEAQ (reference sequence). CDR3 size: 15 residues. The CDR3: CASSPGTGDSNEQFF. The CDR3 nucleotides are TGTGCCAGTTCTCCAGGGACAGGGGACAGCAATGAGCAGTTCTTC.